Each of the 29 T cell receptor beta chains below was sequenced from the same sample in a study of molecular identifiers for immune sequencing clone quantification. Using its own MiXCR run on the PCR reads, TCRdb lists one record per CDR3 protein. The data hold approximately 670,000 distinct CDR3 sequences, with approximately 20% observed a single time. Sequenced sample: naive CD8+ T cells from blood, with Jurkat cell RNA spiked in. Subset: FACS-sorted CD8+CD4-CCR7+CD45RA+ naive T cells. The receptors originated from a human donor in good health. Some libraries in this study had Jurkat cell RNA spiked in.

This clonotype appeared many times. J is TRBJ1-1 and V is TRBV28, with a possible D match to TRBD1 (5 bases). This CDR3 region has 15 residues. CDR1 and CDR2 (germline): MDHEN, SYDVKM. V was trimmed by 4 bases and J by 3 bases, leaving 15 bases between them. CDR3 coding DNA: TGTGCCAGCAGTTCTAGCCAGTCAGGGTACACTGAAGCTTTCTTT. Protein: CASSSSQSGYTEAFF.

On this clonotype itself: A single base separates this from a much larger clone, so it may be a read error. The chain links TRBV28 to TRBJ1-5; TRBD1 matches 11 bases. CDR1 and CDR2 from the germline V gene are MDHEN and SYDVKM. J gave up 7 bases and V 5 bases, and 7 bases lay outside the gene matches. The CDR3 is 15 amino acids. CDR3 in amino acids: CASSPGDRGRQPQHF. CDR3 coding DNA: TGTGCCAGCAGTCCAGGGGACAGGGGGAGACAGCCCCAGCATTTT.

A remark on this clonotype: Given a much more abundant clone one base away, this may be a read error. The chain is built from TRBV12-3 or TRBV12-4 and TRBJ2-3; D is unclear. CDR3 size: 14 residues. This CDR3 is CASSKSESIDTQYF. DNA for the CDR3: TGTGCCAGCAGCAAAAGCGAGAGCATAGATACGCAGTATTTT.

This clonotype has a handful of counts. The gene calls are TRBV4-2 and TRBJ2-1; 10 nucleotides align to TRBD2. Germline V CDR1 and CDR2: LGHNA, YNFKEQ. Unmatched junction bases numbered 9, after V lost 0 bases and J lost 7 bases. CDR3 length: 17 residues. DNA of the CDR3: TGTGCCAGCAGCCAAGAATGGAGCGGGAGGGCCTTAAATGAGCAGTTCTTC. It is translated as CASSQEWSGRALNEQFF.

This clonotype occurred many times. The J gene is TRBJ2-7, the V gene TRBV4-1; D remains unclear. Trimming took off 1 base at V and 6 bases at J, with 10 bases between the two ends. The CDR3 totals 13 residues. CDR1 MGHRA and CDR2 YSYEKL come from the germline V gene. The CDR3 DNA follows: TGCGCCAGCAGCCAAGTGGGTTCTACCGAGCAGTACTTC. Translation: CASSQVGSTEQYF.

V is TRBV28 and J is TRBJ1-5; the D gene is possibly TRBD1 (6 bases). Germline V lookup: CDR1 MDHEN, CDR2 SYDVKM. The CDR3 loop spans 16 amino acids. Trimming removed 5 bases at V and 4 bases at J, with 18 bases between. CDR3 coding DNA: TGTGCCAGCAGTACGACAAGGATCGGGACAAATCAGCCCCAGCATTTT. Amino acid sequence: CASSTTRIGTNQPQHF.

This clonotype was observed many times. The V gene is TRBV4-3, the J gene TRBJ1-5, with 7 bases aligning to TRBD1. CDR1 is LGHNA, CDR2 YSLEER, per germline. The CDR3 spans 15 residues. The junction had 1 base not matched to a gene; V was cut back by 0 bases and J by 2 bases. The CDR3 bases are TGCGCCAGCAGCCAAGACACAGGGGGCAATCAGCCCCAGCATTTT. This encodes CASSQDTGGNQPQHF.

The CDR3 nucleotides read TGCAGTGCTAGGGACACTTACTACTACGAGCAGTACTTC. It codes for CSARDTYYYEQYF. This rearrangement joins TRBV20-1 to TRBJ2-7, with D possibly being TRBD1 (5 bases). With 3 bases removed from V and 3 bases from J, the gap between germline ends came to 12 bases. This CDR3 has 13 amino acids. Germline loops: CDR1 DFQATT, CDR2 SNEGSKA (reference sequence).

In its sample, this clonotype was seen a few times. CDR3 DNA: TGTGCCAGCAGGCGCGGGACAGGGGGTGTCGACGAGCAGTACTTC. It yields the protein CASRRGTGGVDEQYF. This chain links TRBV7-9 with TRBJ2-7, with 11 bases matching TRBD1. J lost 5 bases, V lost 6 bases, and 9 bases had no gene match. The germline CDR1 and CDR2 sequences are SEHNR and FQNEAQ (reference sequence). The CDR3 is 15 amino acids.

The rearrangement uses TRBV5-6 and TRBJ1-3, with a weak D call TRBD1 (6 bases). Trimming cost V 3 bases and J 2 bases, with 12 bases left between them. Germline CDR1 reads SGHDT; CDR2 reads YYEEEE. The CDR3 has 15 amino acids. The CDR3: CASSYRVQTGNTIYF. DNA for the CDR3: TGTGCCAGCAGCTACAGGGTCCAAACTGGAAACACCATATATTTT.

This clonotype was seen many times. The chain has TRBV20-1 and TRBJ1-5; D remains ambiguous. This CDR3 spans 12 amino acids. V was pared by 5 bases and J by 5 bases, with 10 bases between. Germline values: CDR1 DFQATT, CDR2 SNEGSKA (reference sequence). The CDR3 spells CSALDGHQPQHF. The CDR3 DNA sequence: TGCAGTGCTCTGGACGGGCATCAGCCCCAGCATTTT.

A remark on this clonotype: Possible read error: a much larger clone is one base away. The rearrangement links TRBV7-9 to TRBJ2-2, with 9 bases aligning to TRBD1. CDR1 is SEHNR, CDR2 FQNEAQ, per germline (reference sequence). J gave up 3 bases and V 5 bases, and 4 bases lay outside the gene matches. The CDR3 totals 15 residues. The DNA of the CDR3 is TGTGCCAGCAGCCCCCGACAGGGGGACACCGGGGAGCTGTTTTTT. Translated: CASSPRQGDTGELFF.

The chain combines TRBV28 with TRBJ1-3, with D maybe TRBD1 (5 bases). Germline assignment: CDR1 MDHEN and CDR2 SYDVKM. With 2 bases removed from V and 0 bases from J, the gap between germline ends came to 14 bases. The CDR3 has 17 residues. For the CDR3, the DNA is TGTGCCAGCAGTTTAGTGTGGGGGACGGTCTCTGGAAACACCATATATTTT. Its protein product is CASSLVWGTVSGNTIYF. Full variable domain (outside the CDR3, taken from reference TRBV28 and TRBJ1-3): DVKVTQSSRYLVKRTGEKVFLECVQDMDHENMFWYRQDPGLGLRLIYFSYDVKMKEKGDIPEGYSVSREKKERFSLILESASTNQTSMYLCASSLVWGTVSGNTIYFGEGSWLTVV.

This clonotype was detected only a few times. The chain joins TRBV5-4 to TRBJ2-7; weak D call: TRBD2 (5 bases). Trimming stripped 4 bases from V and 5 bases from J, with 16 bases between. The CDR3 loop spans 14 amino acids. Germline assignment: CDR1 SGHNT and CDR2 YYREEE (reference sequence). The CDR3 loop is CASSPSGMGNEQYF. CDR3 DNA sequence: TGTGCCAGCAGCCCTTCCGGGATGGGGAACGAGCAGTACTTC.

The CDR3 loop is CASSLGGAHAEQYF. The CDR3 DNA reads as TGTGCCAGCAGCTTAGGGGGGGCCCATGCGGAGCAGTACTTC. The chain has TRBV7-6 and TRBJ2-7, with D perhaps TRBD1 or TRBD2 (6 bases each). The CDR3 has 14 residues. Germline lookup yields CDR1 SGHVS and CDR2 FNYEAQ. Deletions cut 1 base from V and 7 bases from J, with 14 bases between.

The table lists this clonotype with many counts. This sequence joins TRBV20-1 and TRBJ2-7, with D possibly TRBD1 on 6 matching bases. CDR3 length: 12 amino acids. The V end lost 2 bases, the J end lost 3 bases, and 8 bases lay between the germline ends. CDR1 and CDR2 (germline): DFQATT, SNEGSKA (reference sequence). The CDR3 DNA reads TGCAGTGCTAGAAAGGACAGCTACGAGCAGTACTTC. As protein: CSARKDSYEQYF.

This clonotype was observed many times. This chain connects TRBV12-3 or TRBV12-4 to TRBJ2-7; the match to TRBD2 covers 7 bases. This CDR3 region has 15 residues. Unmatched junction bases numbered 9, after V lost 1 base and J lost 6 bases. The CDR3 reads CASSLGTSPEGEQYF. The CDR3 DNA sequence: TGTGCCAGCAGTTTAGGGACTAGTCCCGAAGGCGAGCAGTACTTC.

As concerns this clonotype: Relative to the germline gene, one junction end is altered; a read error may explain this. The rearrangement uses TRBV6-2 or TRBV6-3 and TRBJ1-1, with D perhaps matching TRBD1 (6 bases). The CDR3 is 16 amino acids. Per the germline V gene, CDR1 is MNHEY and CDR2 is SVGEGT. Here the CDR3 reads CASSYTGMGMNTEAYF. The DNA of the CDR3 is TGTGCCAGCAGCTATACAGGGATGGGGATGAACACTGAAGCTTACTTT.

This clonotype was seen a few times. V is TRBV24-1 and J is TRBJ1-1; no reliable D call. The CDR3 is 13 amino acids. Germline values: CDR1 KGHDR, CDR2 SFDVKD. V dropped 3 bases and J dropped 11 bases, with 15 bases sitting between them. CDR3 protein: CATSDPDFGSAFF. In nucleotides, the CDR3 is TGTGCCACCAGTGATCCGGACTTTGGTTCGGCTTTCTTT.

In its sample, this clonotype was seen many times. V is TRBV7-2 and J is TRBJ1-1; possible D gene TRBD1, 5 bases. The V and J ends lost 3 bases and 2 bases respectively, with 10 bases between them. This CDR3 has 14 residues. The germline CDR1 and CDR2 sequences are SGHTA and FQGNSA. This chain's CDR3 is CASSFLTANTEAFF. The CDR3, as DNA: TGTGCCAGCAGCTTTCTGACAGCCAACACTGAAGCTTTCTTT. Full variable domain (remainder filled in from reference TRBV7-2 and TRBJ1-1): GAGVSQSPSNKVTEKGKDVELRCDPISGHTALYWYRQSLGQGLEFLIYFQGNSAPDKSGLPSDRFSAERTGGSVSTLTIQRTQQEDSAVYLCASSFLTANTEAFFGQGTRLTVV.

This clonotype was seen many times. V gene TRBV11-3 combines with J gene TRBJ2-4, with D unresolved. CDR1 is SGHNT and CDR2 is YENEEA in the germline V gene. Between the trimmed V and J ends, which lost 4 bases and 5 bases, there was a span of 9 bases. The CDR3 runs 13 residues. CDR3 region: CASSSSLENIQYF. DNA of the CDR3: TGTGCCAGCAGCTCCAGTCTCGAAAACATTCAGTACTTC.

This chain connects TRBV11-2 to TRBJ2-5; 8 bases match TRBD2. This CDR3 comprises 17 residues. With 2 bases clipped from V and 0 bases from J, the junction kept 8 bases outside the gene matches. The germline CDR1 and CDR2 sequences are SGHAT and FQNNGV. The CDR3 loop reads CASSLPYPAGDQETQYF. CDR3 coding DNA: TGTGCCAGCAGCTTACCCTACCCAGCGGGGGACCAAGAGACCCAGTACTTC.

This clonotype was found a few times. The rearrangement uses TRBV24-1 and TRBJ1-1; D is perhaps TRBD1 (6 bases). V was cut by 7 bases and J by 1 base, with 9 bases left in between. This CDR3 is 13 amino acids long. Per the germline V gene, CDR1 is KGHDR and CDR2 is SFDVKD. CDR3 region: CATRETGNTEAFF. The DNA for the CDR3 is TGTGCCACCAGGGAGACAGGGAACACTGAAGCTTTCTTT.

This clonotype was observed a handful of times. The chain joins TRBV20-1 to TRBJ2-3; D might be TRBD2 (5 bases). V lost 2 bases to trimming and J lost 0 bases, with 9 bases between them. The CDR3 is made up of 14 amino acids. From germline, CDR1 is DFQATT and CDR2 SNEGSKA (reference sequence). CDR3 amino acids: CSARLAISTDTQYF. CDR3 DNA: TGCAGTGCTAGACTAGCAATTAGCACAGATACGCAGTATTTT.

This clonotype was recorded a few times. CDR3 loop: CASSLTGYNSPLHF. The DNA for the CDR3 is TGTGCCAGCAGCTTAACAGGCTATAATTCACCCCTCCACTTT. The chain is built from TRBV11-2 and TRBJ1-6, with D tentatively TRBD1 (5 bases). Trimming shortened V by 2 bases and J by 3 bases, and 5 bases separated the two germline ends. The CDR3 is 14 amino acids. CDR1 is SGHAT and CDR2 is FQNNGV in the germline V gene.

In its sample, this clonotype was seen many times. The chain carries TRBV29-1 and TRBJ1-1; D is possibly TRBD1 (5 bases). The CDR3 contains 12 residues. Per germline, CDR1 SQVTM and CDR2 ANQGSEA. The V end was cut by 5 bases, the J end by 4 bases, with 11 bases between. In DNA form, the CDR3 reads TGCAGCGTTAAGCGGGGGGGCACTGAAGCTTTCTTT. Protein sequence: CSVKRGGTEAFF.

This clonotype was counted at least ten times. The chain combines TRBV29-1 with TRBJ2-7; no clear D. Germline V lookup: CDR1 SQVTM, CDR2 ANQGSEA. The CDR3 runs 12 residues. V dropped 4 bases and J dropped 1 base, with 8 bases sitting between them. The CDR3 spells CSVGKPSYEQYF. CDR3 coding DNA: TGCAGCGTTGGGAAGCCATCCTACGAGCAGTACTTC.

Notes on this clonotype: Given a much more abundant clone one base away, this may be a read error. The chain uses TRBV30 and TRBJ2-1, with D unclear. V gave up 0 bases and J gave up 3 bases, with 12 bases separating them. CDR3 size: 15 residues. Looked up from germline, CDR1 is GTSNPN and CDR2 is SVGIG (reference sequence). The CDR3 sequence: CAWSVPLVSYNEQFF. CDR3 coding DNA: TGTGCCTGGAGTGTACCATTGGTCAGCTACAATGAGCAGTTCTTC.

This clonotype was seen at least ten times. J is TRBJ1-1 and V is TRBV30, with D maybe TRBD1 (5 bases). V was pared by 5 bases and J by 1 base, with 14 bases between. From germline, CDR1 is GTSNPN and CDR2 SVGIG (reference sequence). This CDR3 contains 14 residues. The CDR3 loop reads CAWAWRGQNTEAFF. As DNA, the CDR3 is TGTGCCTGGGCGTGGCGGGGCCAGAACACTGAAGCTTTCTTT.